These 15 T cell receptor beta chains originate from one sample sequenced in a study of T-cell reconstitution after alpha-beta-depleted transplantation in children. Preparation of the TCRbeta library was carried out with unique molecular identifiers. TCRdb re-analysed the PCR reads in MiXCR, keeping a single row per CDR3 protein. The data hold 500,000 to 600,000 distinct CDR3 sequences, with 25% to 30% observed a single time. The material was PBMCs, obtained before TCRalphabeta/CD19-depleted stem cell transplant. These receptors originate from a boy in the first two years of life with Wiskott-Aldrich syndrome, due to receive a stem cell transplant.

The CDR3 sequence is CASSPQTGDSGELFF. CDR3 DNA: TGTGCCAGCTCACCACAGACAGGGGATTCGGGGGAGCTGTTTTTT. The J gene is TRBJ2-2, the V gene TRBV18; TRBD1 aligns across 8 bases. Germline V CDR1 and CDR2: KGHSH, LQKENI. The CDR3 runs 15 residues. V lost 1 base, J lost 8 bases, and 6 bases stayed unmatched.

This clonotype was counted a few times. The V call is TRBV5-1, the J call TRBJ2-3; a weak D match, TRBD2 (6 bases). The CDR3 contains 13 residues. The V gene's germline CDR1 is SGHRS and CDR2 YFSETQ. V was clipped by 4 bases and J by 10 bases, with 16 bases between them. This CDR3 reads CASSPGLAPAQYF. The CDR3 nucleotides read TGCGCCAGCAGCCCGGGACTTGCCCCTGCGCAGTATTTT.

The chain carries TRBV10-1 and TRBJ2-7; 9 nucleotides line up with TRBD2. The J segment lost 9 bases and the V segment lost 5 bases, leaving 5 bases of the junction unmatched. CDR1 and CDR2 from the germline V gene are WNHNN and SYGVQD (reference sequence). This CDR3 has 12 amino acids. The CDR3 DNA sequence: TGCGCCAGCAGTTCGGGACTAGCTTGGCAGTACTTC. The encoded protein is CASSSGLAWQYF.

This clonotype has just one count. The chain combines TRBV9 with TRBJ2-1; TRBD2 aligns across 9 bases. Germline V gene lookup returns CDR1 SGDLS and CDR2 YYNGEE. J lost 1 base, V lost 0 bases, and 5 bases had no gene match. The CDR3 contains 17 residues. CDR3 amino acids: CASSVGLAGESYNEQFF. The CDR3 region has the DNA TGTGCCAGCAGCGTAGGATTAGCGGGAGAGTCCTACAATGAGCAGTTCTTC.

V and J are TRBV5-1 and TRBJ2-2; D not certain. There are 15 residues in the CDR3. The germline CDR1 and CDR2 sequences are SGHRS and YFSETQ. Trimming removed 0 bases at V and 0 bases at J, with 6 bases between. The CDR3 DNA reads as TGCGCCAGCAGCTTGGTCCGTACGAACACCGGGGAGCTGTTTTTT. As protein: CASSLVRTNTGELFF.

V and J are TRBV27 and TRBJ2-3; 9 nucleotides agree with TRBD2. Looked up from germline, CDR1 is MNHEY and CDR2 is SMNVEV (reference sequence). V lost 6 bases and J lost 3; bases outside the gene matches: 7. The CDR3 sequence is 15 residues long. This CDR3 reads CASSYSAGGTDTQYF. The DNA of the CDR3 is TGTGCCAGCAGCTACTCAGCGGGAGGAACAGATACGCAGTATTTT.

This chain joins TRBV7-2 and TRBJ1-2, with D possibly TRBD1 on 6 matching bases. V lost 3 bases and J 8 bases, leaving 16 bases between the germline ends. The V gene's germline CDR1 is SGHTA and CDR2 FQGNSA. This CDR3 has 14 amino acids. DNA for the CDR3: TGTGCCAGCAGCTTGGAAAGACAGGTCGGAGGCTACACCTTC. Protein product: CASSLERQVGGYTF. Full variable domain (missing parts from reference TRBV7-2 and TRBJ1-2): GAGVSQSPSNKVTEKGKDVELRCDPISGHTALYWYRQSLGQGLEFLIYFQGNSAPDKSGLPSDRFSAERTGGSVSTLTIQRTQQEDSAVYLCASSLERQVGGYTFGSGTRLTVV.

This chain connects TRBV29-1 to TRBJ2-1; TRBD2 agrees at 8 bases. Germline assignment: CDR1 SQVTM and CDR2 ANQGSEA. The J segment lost 8 bases and the V segment lost 4 bases, leaving 1 base of the junction unmatched. CDR3 size: 11 residues. Here the CDR3 reads CSVGTSHEQFF. DNA of the CDR3: TGCAGCGTTGGGACTAGCCATGAGCAGTTCTTC.

This clonotype was seen more than once but under ten times. The chain's CDR3 is CASSALGIKLFF. CDR3 sequence (DNA): TGTGCCAGCAGTGCATTGGGGATTAAACTGTTTTTT. This chain uses TRBV28 with TRBJ1-4; D remains unclear. Looked up from germline, CDR1 is MDHEN and CDR2 is SYDVKM. The CDR3 is made up of 12 amino acids. The V and J ends lost 5 bases and 11 bases respectively, with 12 bases between them.

The chain combines TRBV28 with TRBJ1-3; D uncertain. CDR3 size: 15 residues. Germline V gene data show CDR1 as MDHEN and CDR2 as SYDVKM. V lost 3 bases and J lost 4, with 13 bases in between. The CDR3 DNA reads as TGTGCCAGCAGTTTTTCTTTAAGCAGAGGAAACACCATATATTTT. Translated, it gives CASSFSLSRGNTIYF.

The genes are TRBV4-1 and TRBJ1-1; D is ambiguous. The CDR3 length is 14 residues. CDR1 and CDR2 (germline): MGHRA, YSYEKL. With 0 bases removed from V and 1 base from J, the gap between germline ends came to 6 bases. In DNA, the CDR3 is TGCGCCAGCAGCCAAGATCAACCGAACACTGAAGCTTTCTTT. As protein: CASSQDQPNTEAFF.

This clonotype was observed a handful of times. The V gene is TRBV11-2, the J gene TRBJ2-7; 8 nucleotides match TRBD2. Per the germline V gene, CDR1 is SGHAT and CDR2 is FQNNGV. The CDR3 length is 19 residues. V gave up 0 bases and J gave up 0 bases; unmatched junction bases: 13. The chain's CDR3 is CASSLDWGGRPPSSYEQYF. Written as DNA, the CDR3 is TGTGCCAGCAGCTTAGATTGGGGCGGGAGGCCTCCTAGCTCCTACGAGCAGTACTTC.

The rearrangement joins TRBV29-1 to TRBJ2-3; perhaps TRBD1 as D (6 bases). Per germline, CDR1 SQVTM and CDR2 ANQGSEA. The CDR3 spans 13 residues. Trimming stripped 7 bases from V and 1 base from J, with 12 bases between. This CDR3 reads CSAAPGGTDTQYF. The CDR3 nucleotides are TGCAGCGCCGCGCCAGGGGGCACAGATACGCAGTATTTT.

This clonotype has more than one count but fewer than ten. The rearrangement links TRBV7-9 to TRBJ2-1; no definite D call. CDR1 is SEHNR and CDR2 is FQNEAQ in the germline V gene (reference sequence). CDR3 length: 14 residues. V lost 7 bases to trimming and J lost 0 bases, with 10 bases between them. The CDR3 protein is CASIPRSSYNEQFF. CDR3 DNA: TGTGCCAGCATACCGAGGAGCTCCTACAATGAGCAGTTCTTC.

The rearrangement links TRBV29-1 to TRBJ2-2, with 10 bases aligning to TRBD1. The germline V gene has CDR1 SQVTM and CDR2 ANQGSEA. The J segment lost 5 bases and the V segment lost 4 bases, leaving 4 bases of the junction unmatched. The CDR3 is 14 residues long. The CDR3 sequence is CSVGGQGRTGELFF. CDR3 bases: TGCAGCGTTGGGGGACAGGGGAGAACCGGGGAGCTGTTTTTT.